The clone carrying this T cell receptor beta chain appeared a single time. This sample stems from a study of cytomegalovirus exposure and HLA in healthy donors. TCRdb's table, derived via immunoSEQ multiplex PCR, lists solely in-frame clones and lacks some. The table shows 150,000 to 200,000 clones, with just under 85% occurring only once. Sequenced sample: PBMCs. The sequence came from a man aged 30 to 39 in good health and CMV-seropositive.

The CDR3 coding sequence is TGTGCCATCAGTGAGAACGGAGGGGACTATGGCTACACCTTC. It specifies CAISENGGDYGYTF. This sequence joins TRBV10-3 and TRBJ1-2, with D possibly being TRBD1 (5 bases). CDR1 is ENHRY, CDR2 SYGVKD, per germline. The V gene lost 2 bases and the J gene lost 3 bases, with 10 bases spanning the gap. The CDR3 sequence is 14 residues long.